Below are 27 T cell receptor beta chains sequenced from a single sample in a study of T cells after yellow fever vaccination. From the 5' RACE reads, TCRdb called clonotypes with MiXCR, one entry per CDR3 protein. The sample has fewer than 450,000 distinct CDR3 sequences, 8.1% seen once. The material was PBMCs, obtained roughly 46 days after the first yellow fever vaccination. All receptors come from a man aged 18 to 30 who received the YFV17D yellow fever vaccine.

The rearrangement joins TRBV19 to TRBJ2-1; D not certain. CDR1 and CDR2 from the germline V gene are LNHDA and SQIVND (reference sequence). V gave up 5 bases and J gave up 7 bases, with 9 bases separating them. There are 12 residues in the CDR3. The CDR3 nucleotides read TGTGCCAGTAGTCTTAGTCTAAATGAGCAGTTCTTC. This codes for CASSLSLNEQFF.

This clonotype was recorded a few times. V usage is TRBV19 and J usage is TRBJ2-7, with D uncertain. V dropped 3 bases and J dropped 0 bases, with 9 bases sitting between them. The germline gives CDR1 LNHDA, CDR2 SQIVND (reference sequence). The CDR3 runs 14 residues. The CDR3 loop reads CASSIGPRSYEQYF. CDR3 sequence (DNA): TGTGCCAGTAGTATCGGTCCACGCTCCTACGAGCAGTACTTC.

This clonotype was seen a few times. The chain links TRBV3-1 to TRBJ2-3; D is perhaps TRBD2 (6 bases). CDR3 size: 15 residues. V was trimmed by 1 base and J by 5 bases, leaving 13 bases between them. From germline, CDR1 is LGHDT and CDR2 YNNKEL (reference sequence). Written as DNA, the CDR3 is TGTGCCAGCAGCCAAGGGCGGGGAAGGGGAGATACGCAGTATTTT. Translated, it gives CASSQGRGRGDTQYF.

V usage is TRBV19 and J usage is TRBJ1-1, with a weak D call TRBD1 (5 bases). Germline-derived CDR1 and CDR2 are LNHDA and SQIVND (reference sequence). Trimming removed 3 bases at V and 5 bases at J, with 13 bases between. The CDR3 covers 14 residues. The DNA for the CDR3 is TGTGCCAGTAGTATGGGGGGTGTTGATACTGAAGCTTTCTTT. It translates to CASSMGGVDTEAFF.

This clonotype turned up a few times. The chain is built from TRBV11-2 and TRBJ1-2; 12 bases map to TRBD1. Germline loops: CDR1 SGHAT, CDR2 FQNNGV. Trimming cost V 5 bases and J 1 base; bases outside gene matches: 8. The CDR3 has 17 residues. The CDR3 loop reads CASSAPGQGASNYGYTF. The CDR3 nucleotides are TGTGCCAGCAGCGCTCCGGGACAGGGGGCTAGTAACTATGGCTACACCTTC.

This clonotype was detected many times. DNA of the CDR3: TGTGCCAGCAGAAGAAACGGGGGTACCGGGGAGCTGTTTTTT. This translates into CASRRNGGTGELFF. This rearrangement joins TRBV12-3 or TRBV12-4 to TRBJ2-2, with a weak D call TRBD2 (6 bases). The CDR3 contains 14 residues. The V and J ends lost 6 bases and 5 bases respectively, with 13 bases between them.

The genes are TRBV20-1 and TRBJ2-3; D gene ambiguous. From germline, CDR1 is DFQATT and CDR2 SNEGSKA (reference sequence). CDR3 length: 13 residues. Trimming left V 6 bases short and J 0 bases short, with 10 bases between. In nucleotides, the CDR3 is TGCAGTGCCCAGCTCCGCAGCACAGATACGCAGTATTTT. Its translation is CSAQLRSTDTQYF.

This clonotype was observed a handful of times. The chain is built from TRBV5-5 and TRBJ2-1; D might be TRBD2 (6 bases). From germline, CDR1 is SGHKS and CDR2 YYEKEE (reference sequence). The CDR3 is made up of 12 amino acids. V gave up 3 bases and J gave up 10 bases, with 11 bases separating them. This CDR3 reads CASSSGDLEQFF. The CDR3 DNA follows: TGTGCCAGCAGCTCGGGGGATTTGGAGCAGTTCTTC. Drawing the rest from reference TRBV5-5 and TRBJ2-1, the complete variable domain is DAGVTQSPTHLIKTRGQQVTLRCSPISGHKSVSWYQQVLGQGPQFIFQYYEKEERGRGNFPDRFSARQFPNYSSELNVNALLLGDSALYLCASSSGDLEQFFGPGTRLTVL.

This clonotype was counted at least ten times. The V call is TRBV5-1, the J call TRBJ2-2; TRBD2 aligns across 12 bases. The germline CDR1 and CDR2 sequences are SGHRS and YFSETQ. The CDR3 is 16 amino acids. Unmatched junction bases numbered 4, after V lost 4 bases and J lost 3 bases. CDR3 in amino acids: CASSPRLAGDTGELFF. The DNA of the CDR3 is TGCGCCAGCAGCCCCAGACTAGCGGGGGACACCGGGGAGCTGTTTTTT.

The V and J genes are TRBV14 and TRBJ1-1; a possible D gene is TRBD1 (5 bases). Trimming left V 0 bases short and J 4 bases short, with 12 bases between. The CDR3 contains 15 residues. Germline values: CDR1 SGHDN, CDR2 FVKESK. The CDR3 spells CASSQEGAQGTEAFF. DNA for the CDR3: TGTGCCAGCAGCCAAGAAGGAGCTCAGGGCACTGAAGCTTTCTTT.

The rearrangement joins TRBV7-9 to TRBJ2-7; tentatively, D is TRBD1 (8 bases). From germline, CDR1 is SEHNR and CDR2 FQNEAQ (reference sequence). The ends were cut back, 5 bases at V and 5 bases at J, with 16 bases in the middle. This CDR3 comprises 14 residues. This chain's CDR3 is CASSPRGRENEQYF. CDR3 nucleotides: TGTGCCAGCAGCCCCAGGGGGCGGGAGAACGAGCAGTACTTC.

This clonotype was counted a single time. The rearrangement uses TRBV3-1 and TRBJ2-1; TRBD2 matches at 8 bases. The CDR3 totals 16 residues. The germline V gene has CDR1 LGHDT and CDR2 YNNKEL (reference sequence). J lost 8 bases, V lost 0 bases, and 9 bases had no gene match. This CDR3 is CASSQDLGTRLHEQFF. In nucleotides, the CDR3 is TGTGCCAGCAGCCAAGATTTGGGGACTAGGCTCCATGAGCAGTTCTTC.

The chain combines TRBV5-6 with TRBJ2-1; D ambiguous. Germline values: CDR1 SGHDT, CDR2 YYEEEE. This CDR3 has 14 amino acids. Deletions cut 7 bases from V and 5 bases from J, with 16 bases between. The CDR3 DNA is TGTGCCAGCGGCCCCGAGCTACGGCACAATGAGCAGTTCTTC. Protein product: CASGPELRHNEQFF.

This clonotype has more than one count but fewer than ten. V gene TRBV5-1 combines with J gene TRBJ1-2, with 7 positions matching TRBD1. Germline trimming cut 5 bases from V and 2 bases from J; bases unmatched to any gene: 3. Germline CDR1 SGHRS, CDR2 YFSETQ. The CDR3 consists of 13 residues. This chain's CDR3 is CASRVGQNYGYTF. In DNA form, the CDR3 reads TGCGCCAGCAGAGTGGGACAGAACTATGGCTACACCTTC.

This clonotype was observed a few times. V gene TRBV10-3 combines with J gene TRBJ2-2; no firm D call. V was cut by 6 bases and J by 2 bases, with 4 bases left in between. CDR1 is ENHRY, CDR2 SYGVKD, per germline. CDR3 length: 12 residues. The CDR3 DNA is TGTGCCATCAGGTTTAACACCGGGGAGCTGTTTTTT. Translated, it gives CAIRFNTGELFF.

The rearrangement joins TRBV12-3 or TRBV12-4 to TRBJ2-2; TRBD1 is a possible D gene (6 bases). Trimming left V 3 bases short and J 3 bases short, with 11 bases between. The CDR3 has 15 residues. CDR3 region: CASSFTGSHTGELFF. DNA for the CDR3: TGTGCCAGCAGTTTTACAGGGAGTCACACCGGGGAGCTGTTTTTT.

This CDR3 is CSARESRYEQYF. In DNA form, the CDR3 reads TGCAGTGCTAGAGAGAGCAGGTACGAGCAGTACTTC. V is TRBV20-1 and J is TRBJ2-7, with D hard to call. Trimming shortened V by 0 bases and J by 4 bases, and 7 bases separated the two germline ends. Germline values: CDR1 DFQATT, CDR2 SNEGSKA (reference sequence). The CDR3 runs 12 residues.

This chain uses TRBV24-1 with TRBJ2-7; 7 nucleotides align to TRBD1. Germline CDR1 and CDR2: KGHDR and SFDVKD. CDR3 length: 14 amino acids. V lost 3 bases, J lost 5 bases, and 6 bases stayed unmatched. CDR3 in DNA: TGTGCCACCAGTGATCAGACAGGGTTCAACGAGCAGTACTTC. As protein: CATSDQTGFNEQYF.

This clonotype was counted ten times or more. The rearrangement links TRBV5-4 to TRBJ2-1; TRBD1 agrees at 7 bases. The CDR3 is 16 amino acids. Trimming at V came to 2 bases and at J to 2 bases, leaving 7 bases not matched to a gene. CDR1 and CDR2 from the germline V gene are SGHNT and YYREEE (reference sequence). The CDR3 spells CASSLRQGSTYNEQFF. The CDR3 DNA is TGTGCCAGCAGCTTAAGACAGGGCAGCACCTACAATGAGCAGTTCTTC.

This clonotype was seen a handful of times. The rearrangement joins TRBV7-8 to TRBJ2-5; 9 bases map to TRBD1. The CDR3 has 16 residues. Germline-derived CDR1 and CDR2 are SGHVS and FQNEAQ. The V gene end was trimmed by 5 bases and the J gene end by 5 bases; junction bases not matched to a gene: 12. CDR3 amino acids: CASSPRRTGARETQYF. CDR3 bases: TGTGCCAGCAGCCCTCGGCGGACAGGGGCTAGGGAGACCCAGTACTTC.

The V call is TRBV29-1, the J call TRBJ2-7; 7 bases fit TRBD1. The CDR3 covers 12 residues. Germline V CDR1 and CDR2: SQVTM, ANQGSEA. The V and J ends lost 6 bases and 5 bases, in that order; junction bases with no gene match: 7. This CDR3 reads CSVQGPWDEQYF. As DNA, the CDR3 is TGCAGCGTACAGGGGCCCTGGGACGAGCAGTACTTC.

To note about this clonotype: Its ends do not fully match the called genes, so a read error is possible. V is TRBV30 and J is TRBJ2-3; possibly TRBD1 for D (6 bases). Germline V CDR1 and CDR2: GTSNPN, SVGIG (reference sequence). This CDR3 contains 14 residues. CDR3 in amino acids: CAWSGTGSKDTQYF. CDR3 DNA sequence: TGTGCCTGGAGTGGAACAGGGAGCAAAGATACGCAGTATTTT.

This clonotype was seen more than once but under ten times. The chain has TRBV5-1 and TRBJ2-5; tentatively, D is TRBD1 (6 bases). The CDR3 spans 13 residues. V was pared by 4 bases and J by 2 bases, with 9 bases between. Germline loops: CDR1 SGHRS, CDR2 YFSETQ. The CDR3, as DNA: TGCGCCAGCAGCGGACAGTCTCAAGAGACCCAGTACTTC. Translated: CASSGQSQETQYF.

The chain has TRBV7-9 and TRBJ2-7, with D possibly being TRBD1 (6 bases). This CDR3 is built from 15 residues. With 5 bases removed from V and 7 bases from J, the gap between germline ends came to 21 bases. The germline V gene encodes CDR1 SEHNR and CDR2 FQNEAQ (reference sequence). CDR3 sequence reads: CASSLIGQGKEEQYF. Written as DNA, the CDR3 is TGTGCCAGCAGCCTAATAGGGCAGGGGAAAGAGGAGCAGTACTTC.

This clonotype was detected only a few times. The V gene is TRBV20-1, the J gene TRBJ2-7; tentative D call: TRBD1 (5 bases). The CDR3 contains 14 residues. Trimming pared 6 bases from V and 6 bases from J, leaving 21 bases between. Germline V gives CDR1 DFQATT, CDR2 SNEGSKA (reference sequence). CDR3 DNA: TGCAGTGCCGGTCTCCAGGGCCACTCGGGCGAGCAGTACTTC. Its protein is CSAGLQGHSGEQYF.

CDR3 nucleotides: TGCAGTGCTAGAGACATACAGGGTATCGGGGCCAACGTCCTGACTTTC. Its translation is CSARDIQGIGANVLTF. The chain is built from TRBV20-1 and TRBJ2-6, with a weak D call TRBD1 (6 bases). The CDR3 is 16 residues long. Germline V CDR1 and CDR2: DFQATT, SNEGSKA (reference sequence). V was shortened by 0 bases and J by 4 bases, with 13 bases between the two germline ends.

This clonotype has just a few counts. V usage is TRBV20-1 and J usage is TRBJ1-2; maybe TRBD1 (6 bases). V lost 1 base to trimming and J lost 4 bases, with 13 bases between them. This CDR3 spans 14 amino acids. Germline lookup yields CDR1 DFQATT and CDR2 SNEGSKA (reference sequence). The DNA for the CDR3 is TGCAGTGCTAGAGGGAGCGCAGGGGTCTATGGCTACACCTTC. Translating it yields CSARGSAGVYGYTF.